The rows below give T cell receptor beta chains drawn from one sample of a study of tumor-infiltrating lymphocytes in primary liver carcinoma. Using its own MiXCR run on the multiplex PCR reads, TCRdb lists one record per CDR3 protein. The table lists about 310,000 distinct CDR3 sequences, 50% to 70% of them singletons. Material for sequencing was peripheral blood. These receptors originate from a man aged 35 to 55 with primary liver carcinoma and hepatitis B virus infection. The CDR3 runs from the conserved cysteine through the conserved F or W. A D gene is named only where the DNA matches it firmly. Size tells how often a clone was seen (once, few, many) or the class of an expanded clone, and some rows leave it out.

j_call clone_size d_call cdr3_length v_call cdr3_aa cdr3_nt
TRBJ1-5 - - 13 TRBV29-1 CSVNRPIGQPQHF TGCAGCGTAAACAGGCCTATCGGGCAGCCCCAGCATTTT
TRBJ2-7 few - 15 TRBV12-3/TRBV12-4 CASSFSGGASYEQYF TGTGCCAGCAGTTTTAGCGGCGGAGCCTCCTACGAGCAGTACTTC
TRBJ2-7 once - 13 TRBV29-1 CSVARDSSYGQYF TGCAGCGTCGCCAGGGACTCCTCCTACGGGCAGTATTTC
TRBJ1-1 many - 14 TRBV5-6 CASSLVVAGTEAFF TGTGCCAGCAGCTTGGTGGTAGCCGGCACGGAAGCTTTCTTT
TRBJ2-5 - - 15 TRBV5-4 CDSQAGTDSRETQYF TGTGACAGCCAAGCTGGGACCGACTCAAGAGAGACCCAGTACTTC
TRBJ2-1 few - 16 TRBV28 CASSFVWLGTYNEQFF TGTGCCAGCAGTTTTGTGTGGTTGGGGACCTACAATGAGCAGTTCTTC
TRBJ2-3 few TRBD2 16 TRBV6-2/TRBV6-3 CASSSGTSGTTDTQYF TGTGCCAGCAGTTCGGGGACTAGCGGGACCACAGATACGCAGTATTTT
TRBJ2-5 - - 15 TRBV11-1 CTSSLGRRGQETQYF TGTACCAGCAGCCTCGGAAGGAGGGGGCAGGAGACCCAGTACTTC
TRBJ1-5 few TRBD1 15 TRBV2 CASSSQGGSNQPQHF TGTGCCAGCAGCTCCCAGGGGGGGAGCAATCAGCCCCAGCATTTT
TRBJ2-3 - TRBD2 15 TRBV20-1 CSAPGLAGSGDTQYF TGCAGTGCTCCCGGACTAGCGGGATCGGGGGATACGCAGTATTTT
TRBJ2-2 - - 15 TRBV29-1 CSVVTARAYTGEPFF TGCAGCGTTGTCACGGCGCGAGCGTACACCGGGGAGCCGTTTTTT
TRBJ2-1 many TRBD2 16 TRBV6-6 CASSSGRLAAYNEQFF TGTGCCAGCAGTTCAGGGCGACTAGCGGCCTACAATGAGCAGTTCTTC
TRBJ2-1 - TRBD2 18 TRBV6-1 CASCESPTSGTSYNEQFF TGTGCCAGCTGTGAATCCCCGACTAGCGGGACCTCCTACAATGAGCAGTTCTTC
TRBJ2-1 - TRBD2 16 TRBV24-1 CATSDCGGGGYNEQFF TGTGCCACCAGTGATTGCGGGGGAGGAGGGTACAATGAGCAGTTCTTC
TRBJ2-7 many TRBD1 13 TRBV6-2/TRBV6-3 CASTEPGGYEQYF TGTGCCAGCACGGAGCCAGGGGGCTACGAGCAGTACTTC
TRBJ2-4 few - 15 TRBV28 CASSPPGVAKNIQYF TGTGCCAGCAGTCCCCCGGGAGTAGCCAAAAACATTCAGTACTTC
TRBJ1-5 many TRBD1 20 TRBV7-8 CASSLDFGQGDPYSNQPQHF TGTGCCAGCAGCTTAGATTTTGGACAGGGCGATCCCTATAGCAATCAGCCCCAGCATTTT
TRBJ2-3 - - 14 TRBV5-1 CASSLGGSKDTQYF TGCGCCAGTAGCTTGGGGGGCAGCAAAGATACGCAGTATTTT
TRBJ2-1 few TRBD2 16 TRBV6-2/TRBV6-3 CASSYSRVAGGFEQFF TGTGCCAGCAGTTACTCGAGGGTAGCGGGGGGGTTCGAGCAGTTCTTC
TRBJ2-5 few TRBD1 16 TRBV6-1 CASSLYYGQEWETQYF TGTGCCAGCAGTTTATACTATGGACAGGAGTGGGAGACCCAGTACTTC
TRBJ1-2 many TRBD1 14 TRBV29-1 CSAGGQGAARGYTF TGCAGCGCCGGGGGTCAGGGGGCGGCTCGCGGCTACACCTTC
TRBJ1-2 few - 15 TRBV30 CAWSVPQKRDYGYTF TGTGCCTGGAGTGTACCTCAAAAACGGGACTATGGCTACACCTTC
TRBJ2-1 - - 13 TRBV5-6 CASSLVASNKQSF TGTGCCAGCAGCTTGGTAGCGTCCAATAAGCAGTCCTTC
TRBJ2-7 once - 17 TRBV11-1 CASSLVTGASSSYEQCF TGTGCCAGCAGCTTAGTCACAGGAGCCTCGAGCTCCTACGAGCAGTGTTTC
TRBJ2-7 - TRBD1 17 TRBV11-1 CASSLYIGTGTIYEQYF TGTGCCAGCAGCTTATATATCGGGACAGGGACCATCTACGAGCAATACTTC
TRBJ1-1 few - 12 TRBV30 CAWSAPKSEAFF TGTGCCTGGAGTGCCCCAAAGTCTGAAGCTTTCTTT
TRBJ2-2 many TRBD2 15 TRBV12-3/TRBV12-4 CASSPGSGLTGELFF TGTGCCAGCAGTCCGGGTAGCGGGCTCACCGGGGAGCTGTTTTTT
TRBJ2-7 once - 17 TRBV6-2/TRBV6-3 CAIRHPLLRDSSYEQYF TGTGCCATCAGGCACCCTCTCCTCCGTGACAGTTCCTACGAGCAGTACTTC
TRBJ1-1 few - 12 TRBV30 CAGGGMNTEAFF TGTGCCGGGGGGGGAATGAACACTGAAGCTTTCTTT
TRBJ1-1 many - 15 TRBV11-1 CASSLREGMNTEAFF TGTGCCAGCAGCTTAAGGGAGGGGATGAACACTGAAGCTTTCTTT
TRBJ2-1 - TRBD2 17 TRBV4-1 CASSQNPGTSGRSGRFF TGCGCCAGCAGCCAAAATCCAGGGACTAGCGGGAGATCGGGGCGGTTCTTC
TRBJ1-5 many TRBD1 13 TRBV6-1 CASRPAGGQPQHF TGTGCCAGCAGGCCGGCAGGGGGTCAGCCCCAGCATTTT
TRBJ2-1 - - 17 TRBV6-2/TRBV6-3 CASSYPAVAPIQNEQFF TGTGCCAGCAGTTACCCCGCAGTAGCGCCGATCCAGAATGAGCAGTTCTTC
TRBJ2-7 many - 15 TRBV6-1 CASNPGRAGDYEQYF TGTGCCAGCAATCCAGGGAGGGCAGGGGACTACGAGCAGTACTTC
TRBJ2-1 many TRBD2 12 TRBV14 CASSQELAGLFF TGTGCCAGCAGCCAAGAACTAGCGGGATTGTTCTTC
TRBJ1-1 - - 15 TRBV5-5 CAISPPPGTEGEAFF TGTGCCATCAGCCCACCTCCGGGAACGGAGGGTGAAGCTTTCTTT